This T cell receptor beta chain was captured by sequencing in a study of cytomegalovirus exposure and HLA in healthy donors. Vbeta (60) and Jbeta (13) primers were used in the PCR. The protocol was immunoSEQ multiplex PCR, while the TCRdb copy is restricted to in-frame clones and leaves out a portion. The data show 56,000 or so clones, and the top ten clones hold 26%. The V end was cut by 8 bases, the J end by 6 bases, with 23 bases between. Germline V lookup: CDR1 SEHNR, CDR2 FQNEAQ (reference sequence). The CDR3 loop spans 15 amino acids. This clonotype originated in a man aged 40-49 years in good health and CMV-seropositive. Input material: PBMCs. The rearrangement joins TRBV7-9 to TRBJ2-7; D possibly corresponds to TRBD2 (5 bases). CDR3 DNA: TGTGCCAGCGACCGAGGCGGGTCAGGCGCACGCGAGCAGTACTTC. Protein: CASDRGGSGAREQYF.